This T cell receptor (beta chain) comes out of a study of blood T cells in healthy people across ages. This clonotype was observed many times. Its antigen remains unknown. Study results and caveats: Higher diversity, along with more naive CD4+ cells, distinguished long-lived donors from aged donors. Older individuals had lower TCR beta diversity per million T cells (the decline was roughly linear).

V gave up 3 bases and J gave up 11 bases; unmatched junction bases: 12. The germline V gene encodes CDR1 DFQATT and CDR2 SNEGSKA (reference sequence). The CDR3 runs to 14 residues. Alongside a J-beta primer mix, a sample-barcoded 5' primer served in a second PCR lasting about 7 to 11 cycles. All samples gave at least 2.5 million CDR3-containing paired-end reads. TCRdb passed the 5' RACE reads through MiXCR, listing each CDR3 protein once. Here the sample spans over 550,000 distinct CDR3 sequences, approximately 30% being singletons. The chain couples TRBV20-1 to TRBJ2-5; 10 nucleotides line up with TRBD1. Specimen: blood. This TCR derives from a woman aged 80 or over in good health. The chain's CDR3 is CSASTGQGTNEQYF. In DNA, the CDR3 is TGCAGTGCTAGCACGGGACAGGGGACGAATGAGCAGTACTTC.